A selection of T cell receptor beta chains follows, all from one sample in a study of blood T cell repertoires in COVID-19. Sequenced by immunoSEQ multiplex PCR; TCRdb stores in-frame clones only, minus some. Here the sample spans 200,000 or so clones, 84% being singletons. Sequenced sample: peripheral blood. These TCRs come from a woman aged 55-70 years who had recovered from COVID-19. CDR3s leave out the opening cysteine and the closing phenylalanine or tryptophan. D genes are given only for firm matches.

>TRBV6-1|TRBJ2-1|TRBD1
ASSEEFGTGYNEQF
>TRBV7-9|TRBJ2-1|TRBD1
ASSAPGTGDYNEQF
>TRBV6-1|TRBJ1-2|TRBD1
ASSDRGRYGYT
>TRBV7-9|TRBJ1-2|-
ASSSGQFYGYT
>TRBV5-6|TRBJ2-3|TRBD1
ASSLGTGISDTQY
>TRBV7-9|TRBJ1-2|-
ASSGGQDRGYT
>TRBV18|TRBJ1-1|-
ASSPPFGGKNTEAF
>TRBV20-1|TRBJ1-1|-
SASGLEAF
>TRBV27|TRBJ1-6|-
ASSRTALPYNSPLH
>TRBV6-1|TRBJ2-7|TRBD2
ASSDASGGTTREQY
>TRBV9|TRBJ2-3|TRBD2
ASSMGAGGNTDTQY
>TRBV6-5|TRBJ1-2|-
ASSYSKRANYGYT
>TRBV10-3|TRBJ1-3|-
AIRDSSGNTIY
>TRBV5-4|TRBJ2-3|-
ASTAGLPTDTQY
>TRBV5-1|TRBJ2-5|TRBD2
ASSPGTGGGETQY
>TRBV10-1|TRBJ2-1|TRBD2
ASSDAGLDSEQF
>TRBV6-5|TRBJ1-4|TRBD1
ASRPMGQPGEKLF
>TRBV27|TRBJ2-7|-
ASHPDADKPYEQY
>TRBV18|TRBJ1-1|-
ASSPLNTEAF
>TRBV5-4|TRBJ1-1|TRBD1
ASSPGQGLNTEAF
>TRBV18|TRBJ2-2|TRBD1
ASSPPARTGHTGELF
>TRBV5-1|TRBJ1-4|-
ASSLAGGSIANEKLF
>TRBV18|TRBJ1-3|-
ASSPGLADSGNTIY
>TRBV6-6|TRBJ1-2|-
ASSPTGFNGYT
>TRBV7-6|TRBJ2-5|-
ASSRGETQY
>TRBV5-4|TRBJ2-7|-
ASSFGRAYEQY
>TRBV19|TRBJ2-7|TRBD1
ASSDRGSEQY
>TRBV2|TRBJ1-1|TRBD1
AGSKDRGQTEAF
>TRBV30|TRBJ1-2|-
AWGSGTNYGYT
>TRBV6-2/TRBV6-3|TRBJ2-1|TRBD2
ASSPRLAGGPYNEQF
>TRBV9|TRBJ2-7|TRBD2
ASSVGLAGDPYEQY
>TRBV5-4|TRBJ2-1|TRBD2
ASSRTSGGVYNEQF
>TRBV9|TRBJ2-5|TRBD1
ASSVRDREGETQY
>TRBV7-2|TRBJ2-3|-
ASSLSGIADTQY
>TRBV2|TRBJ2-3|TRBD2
ASRKRGALRGRDTQY
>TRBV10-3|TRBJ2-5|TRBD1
AIRDVRGLGETQY
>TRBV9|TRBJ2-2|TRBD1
ASSRGQGTGELF
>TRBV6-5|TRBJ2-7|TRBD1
ASITGTGVQKQY